These 26 T cell receptor beta chains came from one sample sequenced in a study of circulating CD8 cells and anti-PD-1 response in melanoma. Live CD3+CD8+TCRalphabeta+ cells were sorted into four subsets by PD-1 and/or TIGIT. Each library started from roughly 16 ng of total RNA using the QIAseq Immune Repertoire TCR panel. MiXCR, run by TCRdb on the reads, gives a single entry per CDR3 protein. The sample gives hundreds of distinct CDR3 sequences, roughly 8.8% of which show up once; 35% to 45% is in the top ten. This material consisted of CD8+ T cells from PBMCs, taken at baseline or after one month of anti-PD-1 therapy (not recorded which). Source of these receptors: a human donor with melanoma.

This clonotype is classed as medium-sized. This sequence joins TRBV25-1 and TRBJ1-3, with D unresolved. The CDR3 loop spans 13 amino acids. Germline V gene sequence: CDR1 MGHDK, CDR2 SYGVNS. V lost 7 bases to trimming and J lost 4 bases, with 11 bases between them. The CDR3 DNA reads TGTGCCAGCACCGGGGTGGTGGGAAACACCATATATTTT. Translation: CASTGVVGNTIYF.

This clonotype is classed as large (0.1 to 1%). J is TRBJ2-7 and V is TRBV2; D remains ambiguous. The CDR3 loop spans 10 amino acids. Trimming took off 10 bases at V and 2 bases at J, with 6 bases between the two ends. Looked up from germline, CDR1 is SNHLY and CDR2 is FYNNEI. CDR3 loop: CAMGTYEQYF. The CDR3 bases are TGTGCCATGGGAACCTACGAGCAGTACTTC.

The J gene is TRBJ2-5, the V gene TRBV28; D gene uncertain. CDR1 is MDHEN and CDR2 is SYDVKM in the germline V gene. V was shortened by 5 bases and J by 7 bases, with 8 bases between the two germline ends. The CDR3 loop spans 11 amino acids. For the CDR3, the DNA is TGTGCCAGCAGTCCGAAACGGACCCAGTACTTC. Its translation is CASSPKRTQYF.

In its sample, this clonotype is large. The chain links TRBV6-4 to TRBJ2-3, with D perhaps matching TRBD1 (6 bases). Trimming removed 0 bases at V and 1 base at J, with 8 bases between. Germline V gene sequence: CDR1 MRHNA, CDR2 SNTAGT. This CDR3 comprises 15 residues. CDR3 residues: CASSDSPGGTDTQYF. In DNA form, the CDR3 reads TGTGCCAGCAGTGACTCCCCAGGGGGCACAGATACGCAGTATTTT.

In its sample, this clonotype ranks as medium-sized (0.01 to 0.1%). V gene TRBV28 combines with J gene TRBJ2-7, with D perhaps TRBD2 (6 bases). V lost 6 bases and J lost 3, with 18 bases in between. The CDR3 extends over 15 amino acids. Germline CDR1 MDHEN, CDR2 SYDVKM. The CDR3 spells CASSLGTQDLYEQYF. DNA of the CDR3: TGTGCCAGCAGCCTCGGGACTCAGGACCTCTACGAGCAGTACTTC.

The CDR3: CASSPWERTDTQYF. The CDR3 DNA reads TGTGCCAGCAGTCCCTGGGAACGCACAGATACGCAGTATTTT. V usage is TRBV28 and J usage is TRBJ2-3; D is undetermined. The CDR3 has 14 residues. V was shortened by 5 bases and J by 1 base, with 10 bases between the two germline ends. Germline assignment: CDR1 MDHEN and CDR2 SYDVKM.

In this sample, this clonotype is large. In DNA, the CDR3 is TGTGCCAGTAGTATAGCGGGGAGCTCCTACAATGAGCAGTTCTTC. Its protein is CASSIAGSSYNEQFF. J is TRBJ2-1 and V is TRBV19, with D possibly matching TRBD2 (5 bases). The V end lost 1 base, the J end lost 0 bases, and 7 bases lay between the germline ends. This CDR3 spans 15 amino acids. From germline, CDR1 is LNHDA and CDR2 SQIVND (reference sequence).

This clonotype is labeled as medium-sized. Here the CDR3 reads CASSQVSGTNTGELFF. The CDR3 bases are TGCGCCAGCAGCCAAGTAAGCGGGACGAACACCGGGGAGCTGTTTTTT. The chain uses TRBV4-1 and TRBJ2-2; 7 nucleotides line up with TRBD2. This CDR3 has 16 residues. The V and J ends lost 1 base and 0 bases, in that order; junction bases with no gene match: 2. The germline V gene encodes CDR1 MGHRA and CDR2 YSYEKL.

This clonotype is judged large (0.1 to 1%). The V gene is TRBV27, the J gene TRBJ1-1; 7 nucleotides line up with TRBD1. V was clipped by 6 bases and J by 5 bases; unmatched bases: 6. CDR1 MNHEY and CDR2 SMNVEV come from the germline V gene (reference sequence). This CDR3 is 13 amino acids long. The CDR3 protein is CASSAGGLTEAFF. The CDR3 nucleotides are TGTGCCAGCAGCGCAGGGGGATTAACTGAAGCTTTCTTT.

V is TRBV6-4 and J is TRBJ2-2; no clear D. Germline CDR1 and CDR2: MRHNA and SNTAGT. V lost 2 bases and J 3 bases, leaving 4 bases between the germline ends. The CDR3 sequence is 13 residues long. CDR3 residues: CASSDRDTGELFF. The DNA for the CDR3 is TGTGCCAGCAGTGACAGGGACACCGGGGAGCTGTTTTTT.

This clonotype ranks as medium-sized. The V call is TRBV25-1, the J call TRBJ2-7; a weak D match, TRBD1 (5 bases). CDR1 and CDR2 (germline): MGHDK, SYGVNS. CDR3 size: 12 residues. V lost 8 bases, J lost 2 bases, and 10 bases lay in between. The CDR3: CASHQGTYEQYF. The DNA for the CDR3 is TGTGCCAGCCATCAGGGCACCTACGAGCAGTACTTC.

This clonotype is labeled as medium-sized (0.01 to 0.1%). The chain employs TRBV4-3 and TRBJ2-2, with D uncertain. CDR3 size: 13 residues. In germline, CDR1 is LGHNA, CDR2 YSLEER. Written as DNA, the CDR3 is TGCGCAGCTGGAGCGTTGAACACCGGGGAGCTGTTTTTT. Translation: CAAGALNTGELFF.

This clonotype was observed a handful of times. This may be a read error, as it is one base from a much larger clone. This chain uses TRBV20-1 with TRBJ2-1; D gene unclear. CDR3 length: 8 residues. The V gene's germline CDR1 is DFQATT and CDR2 SNEGSKA (reference sequence). The CDR3 reads CNSNEQFF. In DNA, the CDR3 is TGCAACTCCAATGAGCAGTTCTTC.

This clonotype is classed as large. The V call is TRBV19, the J call TRBJ2-7; D gene uncertain. Between the trimmed V and J ends, which lost 3 bases and 3 bases, there was a span of 15 bases. Per the germline V gene, CDR1 is LNHDA and CDR2 is SQIVND (reference sequence). This CDR3 contains 15 residues. The CDR3 DNA is TGTGCCAGTAGTATCAGCGACGGCAGCTACTACGAGCAGTACTTC. Protein product: CASSISDGSYYEQYF.

Sample share makes this clonotype medium-sized. The rearrangement joins TRBV19 to TRBJ2-2, with D perhaps matching TRBD2 (6 bases). Germline V gives CDR1 LNHDA, CDR2 SQIVND (reference sequence). V lost 6 bases to trimming and J lost 5 bases, with 13 bases between them. The CDR3 is 14 residues long. CDR3 loop: CASSPPGETGELFF. The CDR3 DNA reads as TGTGCCAGTAGCCCCCCGGGGGAAACCGGGGAGCTGTTTTTT.

This clonotype rates as hyperexpanded. The chain couples TRBV20-1 to TRBJ2-4, with D perhaps matching TRBD2 (6 bases). V lost 5 bases to trimming and J lost 0 bases, with 8 bases between them. CDR1 DFQATT and CDR2 SNEGSKA come from the germline V gene (reference sequence). The CDR3 contains 13 residues. CDR3 protein: CSAGGLAKNIQYF. The CDR3 region has the DNA TGCAGTGCTGGGGGACTAGCCAAAAACATTCAGTACTTC.

Relative to its sample, this clonotype is medium-sized. The chain recombines TRBV7-3 with TRBJ2-3, with TRBD1 identical over 8 bases. Losses at the gene ends were 6 bases for V and 3 bases for J; bases not matched to a gene: 8. The CDR3 is made up of 15 amino acids. Germline CDR1 is SGHTA and CDR2 is FQGTGA. CDR3 bases: TGTGCCAGCAGTTCCAGGACAGGGACAACAGATACGCAGTATTTT. It codes for CASSSRTGTTDTQYF.

This clonotype is termed medium-sized. The J gene is TRBJ2-3, the V gene TRBV4-1; maybe TRBD2 (5 bases). V lost 1 base and J lost 5, with 10 bases in between. There are 14 residues in the CDR3. Germline CDR1 reads MGHRA; CDR2 reads YSYEKL. CDR3 DNA: TGCGCCAGCAGCCAAGGGAGGTCCGGAGATACGCAGTATTTT. It is translated as CASSQGRSGDTQYF.

By frequency in the sample, this clonotype is medium-sized. CDR3 sequence: CASSFSAYEQYF. Here the CDR3 DNA reads TGTGCCAGCAGCTTCTCCGCCTACGAGCAGTACTTC. J is TRBJ2-7 and V is TRBV28; D unclear. Germline CDR1 is MDHEN and CDR2 is SYDVKM. Trimming cost V 6 bases and J 2 bases, with 8 bases left between them. The CDR3 sequence is 12 residues long.

This clonotype is labeled as medium-sized. The genes are TRBV28 and TRBJ1-4, with D perhaps matching TRBD1 (5 bases). The V gene's germline CDR1 is MDHEN and CDR2 SYDVKM. The CDR3 covers 13 residues. With 5 bases removed from V and 6 bases from J, the gap between germline ends came to 10 bases. The CDR3 DNA is TGTGCCAGCAGTGCGGGAGGGGATGAAAAACTGTTTTTT. Amino acids: CASSAGGDEKLFF. The full variable domain, in which reference TRBV28 and TRBJ1-4 provide the parts outside the CDR3, is DVKVTQSSRYLVKRTGEKVFLECVQDMDHENMFWYRQDPGLGLRLIYFSYDVKMKEKGDIPEGYSVSREKKERFSLILESASTNQTSMYLCASSAGGDEKLFFGSGTQLSVL.

By its share, this clonotype is medium-sized. J is TRBJ2-6 and V is TRBV4-3; D not resolved. Trimming took off 0 bases at V and 0 bases at J, with 9 bases between the two ends. The CDR3 has 17 residues. Germline CDR1 LGHNA, CDR2 YSLEER. The CDR3 reads CASSQDGEVSGANVLTF. Here the CDR3 DNA reads TGCGCCAGCAGCCAAGATGGTGAGGTCTCTGGGGCCAACGTCCTGACTTTC.

This clonotype is termed large. The chain uses TRBV28 and TRBJ2-7; 10 bases are a match to TRBD2. This CDR3 has 16 amino acids. In germline, CDR1 is MDHEN, CDR2 SYDVKM. V lost 5 bases, J lost 1 base, and 8 bases stayed unmatched. CDR3 coding DNA: TGTGCCAGCAGTCCCTTGACTAGCGGGCTTTCCTACGAGCAGTACTTC. Amino acid sequence: CASSPLTSGLSYEQYF.

This clonotype is classed as large. CDR3 loop: CASSRTGLDTQYF. As DNA, the CDR3 is TGTGCCAGCAGCAGGACAGGGCTAGATACGCAGTATTTT. V gene TRBV7-6 combines with J gene TRBJ2-3; 8 bases fit TRBD1. CDR3 length: 13 residues. V dropped 5 bases and J dropped 5; count of bases not matched to a gene: 3. Germline loops: CDR1 SGHVS, CDR2 FNYEAQ.

By sample fraction, this clonotype is hyperexpanded (1% or more). The chain couples TRBV7-2 to TRBJ2-7, with D possibly TRBD2 on 6 matching bases. The CDR3 spans 12 residues. Germline values: CDR1 SGHTA, CDR2 FQGNSA. V gave up 4 bases and J gave up 7 bases, with 11 bases separating them. The CDR3 protein is CASSSQTREQYF. The DNA of the CDR3 is TGTGCCAGCAGCTCCCAGACTAGAGAGCAGTACTTC.

By frequency in the sample, this clonotype is medium-sized. The gene calls are TRBV19 and TRBJ1-5; D ambiguous. Germline values: CDR1 LNHDA, CDR2 SQIVND (reference sequence). CDR3 length equals 15 residues. V was clipped by 4 bases and J by 0 bases, with 10 bases between them. The chain's CDR3 is CASSTGPISNQPQHF. CDR3 bases: TGTGCCAGTAGTACTGGACCGATTAGCAATCAGCCCCAGCATTTT. The full variable domain, its missing parts supplied by reference TRBV19 and TRBJ1-5, is DGGITQSPKYLFRKEGQNVTLSCEQNLNHDAMYWYRQDPGQGLRLIYYSQIVNDFQKGDIAEGYSVSREKKESFPLTVTSAQKNPTAFYLCASSTGPISNQPQHFGDGTRLSIL.

The chain couples TRBV3-1 to TRBJ2-1; D perhaps matches TRBD2 (6 bases). V was trimmed by 0 bases and J by 9 bases, leaving 6 bases between them. CDR1 is LGHDT and CDR2 is YNNKEL in the germline V gene (reference sequence). This CDR3 has 12 amino acids. The CDR3 is CASSQEGGEQFF. As DNA, the CDR3 is TGTGCCAGCAGCCAAGAGGGGGGTGAGCAGTTCTTC.